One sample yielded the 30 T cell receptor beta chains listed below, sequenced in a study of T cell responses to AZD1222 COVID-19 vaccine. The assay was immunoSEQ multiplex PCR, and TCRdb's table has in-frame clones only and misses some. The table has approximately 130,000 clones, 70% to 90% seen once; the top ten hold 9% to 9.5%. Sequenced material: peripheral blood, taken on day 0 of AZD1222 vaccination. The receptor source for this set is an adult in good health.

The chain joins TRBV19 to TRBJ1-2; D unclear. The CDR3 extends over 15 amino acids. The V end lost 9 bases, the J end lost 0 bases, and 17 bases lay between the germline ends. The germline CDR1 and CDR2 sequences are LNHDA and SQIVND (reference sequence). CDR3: CASYPRGSSNYGYTF. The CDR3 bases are TGTGCCAGCTATCCCCGGGGATCCTCTAACTATGGCTACACCTTC.

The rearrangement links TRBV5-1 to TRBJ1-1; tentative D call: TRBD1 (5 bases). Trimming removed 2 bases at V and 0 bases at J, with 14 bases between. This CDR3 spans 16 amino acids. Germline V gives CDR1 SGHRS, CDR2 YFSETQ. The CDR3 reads CASSLGQGLVNTEAFF. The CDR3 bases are TGCGCCAGCAGCTTAGGGCAGGGACTCGTGAACACTGAAGCTTTCTTT. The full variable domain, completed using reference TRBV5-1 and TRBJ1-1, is KAGVTQTPRYLIKTRGQQVTLSCSPISGHRSVSWYQQTPGQGLQFLFEYFSETQRNKGNFPGRFSGRQFSNSRSEMNVSTLELGDSALYLCASSLGQGLVNTEAFFGQGTRLTVV.

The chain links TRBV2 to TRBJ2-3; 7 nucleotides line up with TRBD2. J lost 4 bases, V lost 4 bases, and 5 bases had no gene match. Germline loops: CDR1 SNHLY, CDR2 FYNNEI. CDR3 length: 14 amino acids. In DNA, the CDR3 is TGTGCCAGCAGTGTTGGGGGGGGATCAGATACGCAGTATTTT. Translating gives CASSVGGGSDTQYF.

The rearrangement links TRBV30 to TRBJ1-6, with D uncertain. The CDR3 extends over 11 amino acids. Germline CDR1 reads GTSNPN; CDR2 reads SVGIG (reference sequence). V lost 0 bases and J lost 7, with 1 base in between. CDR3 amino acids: CAWSVNSPLHF. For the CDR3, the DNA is TGTGCCTGGAGTGTAAATTCACCCCTCCACTTT.

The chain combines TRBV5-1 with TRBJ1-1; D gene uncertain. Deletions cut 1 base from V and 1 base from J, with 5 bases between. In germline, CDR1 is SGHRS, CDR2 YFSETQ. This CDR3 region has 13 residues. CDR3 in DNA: TGCGCCAGCAGCTTGAAGGCGAACACTGAAGCTTTCTTT. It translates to CASSLKANTEAFF.

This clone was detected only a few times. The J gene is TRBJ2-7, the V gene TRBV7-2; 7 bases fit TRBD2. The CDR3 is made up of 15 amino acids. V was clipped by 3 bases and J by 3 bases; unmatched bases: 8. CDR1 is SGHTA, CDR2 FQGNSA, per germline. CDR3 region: CASSFGLAEYYEQYF. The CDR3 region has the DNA TGTGCCAGCAGCTTCGGCCTAGCGGAATACTACGAGCAGTACTTC.

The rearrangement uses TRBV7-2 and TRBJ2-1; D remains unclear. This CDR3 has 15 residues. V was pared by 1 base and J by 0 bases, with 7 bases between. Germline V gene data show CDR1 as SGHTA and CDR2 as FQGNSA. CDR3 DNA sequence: TGTGCCAGCAGCTTAGGAACCCGCTCCTACAATGAGCAGTTCTTC. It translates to CASSLGTRSYNEQFF.

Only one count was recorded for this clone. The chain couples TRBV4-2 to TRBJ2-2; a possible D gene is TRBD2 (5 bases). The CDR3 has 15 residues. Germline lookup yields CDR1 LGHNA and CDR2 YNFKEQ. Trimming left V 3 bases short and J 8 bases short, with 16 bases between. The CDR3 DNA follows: TGTGCCAGCAGCCACGCAGAGGAGGAGACGGGGGAGCTGTTTTTT. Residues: CASSHAEEETGELFF.

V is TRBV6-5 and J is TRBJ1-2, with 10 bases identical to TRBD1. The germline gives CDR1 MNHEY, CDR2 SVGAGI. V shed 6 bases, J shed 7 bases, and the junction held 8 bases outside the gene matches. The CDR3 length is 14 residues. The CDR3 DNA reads TGTGCCAGCAGGCAAAGACAGGGGGCAGGTGGCTACACCTTC. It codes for CASRQRQGAGGYTF.

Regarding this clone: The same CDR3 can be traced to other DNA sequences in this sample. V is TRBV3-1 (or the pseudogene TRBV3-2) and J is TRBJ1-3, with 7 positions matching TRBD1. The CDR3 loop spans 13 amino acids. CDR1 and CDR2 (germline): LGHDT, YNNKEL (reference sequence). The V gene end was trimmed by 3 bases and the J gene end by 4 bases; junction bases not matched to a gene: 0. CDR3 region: CASSQGQGNTIYF. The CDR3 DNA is TGTGCCAGCAGCCAGGGACAGGGAAACACCATATATTTT.

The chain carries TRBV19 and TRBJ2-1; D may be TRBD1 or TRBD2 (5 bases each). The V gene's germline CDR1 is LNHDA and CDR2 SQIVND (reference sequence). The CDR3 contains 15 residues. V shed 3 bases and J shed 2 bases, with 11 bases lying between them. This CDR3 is CASSMGRQTYNEQFF. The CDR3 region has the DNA TGTGCCAGTAGTATGGGGAGACAGACCTACAATGAGCAGTTCTTC.

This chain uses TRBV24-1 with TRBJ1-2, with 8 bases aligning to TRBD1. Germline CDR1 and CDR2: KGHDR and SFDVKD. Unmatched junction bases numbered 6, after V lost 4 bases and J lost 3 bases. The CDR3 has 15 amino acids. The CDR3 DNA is TGTGCCACCAGTGAAGACAGGGGTGGGTACTATGGCTACACCTTC. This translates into CATSEDRGGYYGYTF.

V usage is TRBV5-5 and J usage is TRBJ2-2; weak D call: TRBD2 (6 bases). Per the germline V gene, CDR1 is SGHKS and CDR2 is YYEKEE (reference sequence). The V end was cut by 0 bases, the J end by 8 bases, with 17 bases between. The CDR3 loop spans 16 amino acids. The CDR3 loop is CASSLGRGVARGELFF. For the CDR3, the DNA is TGTGCCAGCAGCTTGGGGCGCGGGGTGGCCCGAGGGGAGCTGTTTTTT.

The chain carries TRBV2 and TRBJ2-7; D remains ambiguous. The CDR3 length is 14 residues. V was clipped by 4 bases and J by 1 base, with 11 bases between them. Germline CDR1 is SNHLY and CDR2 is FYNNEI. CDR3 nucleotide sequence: TGTGCCAGCAGTGGATTAGGGTATTCCTACGAGCAGTACTTC. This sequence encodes CASSGLGYSYEQYF.

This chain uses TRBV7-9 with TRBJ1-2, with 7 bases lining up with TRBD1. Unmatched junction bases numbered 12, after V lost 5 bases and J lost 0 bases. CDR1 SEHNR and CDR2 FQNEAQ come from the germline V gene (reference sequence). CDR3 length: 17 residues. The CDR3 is CASSKTGTAIANYGYTF. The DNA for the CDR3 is TGTGCCAGCAGCAAGACAGGGACAGCGATAGCTAACTATGGCTACACCTTC.

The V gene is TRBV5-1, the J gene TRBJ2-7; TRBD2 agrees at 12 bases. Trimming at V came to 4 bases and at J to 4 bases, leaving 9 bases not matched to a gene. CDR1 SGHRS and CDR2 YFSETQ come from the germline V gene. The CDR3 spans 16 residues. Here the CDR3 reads CASSPGGLAGSYEQYF. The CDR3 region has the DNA TGCGCCAGCAGCCCGGGGGGACTAGCGGGTAGTTACGAGCAGTACTTC.

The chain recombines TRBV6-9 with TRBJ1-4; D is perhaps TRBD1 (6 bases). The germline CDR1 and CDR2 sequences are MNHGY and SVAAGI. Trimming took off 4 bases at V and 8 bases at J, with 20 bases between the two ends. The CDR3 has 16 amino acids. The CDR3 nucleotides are TGTGCCAGCAGTTGTCTCAAACAGGGAGCGATGGAAAAACTGTTTTTT. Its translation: CASSCLKQGAMEKLFF.

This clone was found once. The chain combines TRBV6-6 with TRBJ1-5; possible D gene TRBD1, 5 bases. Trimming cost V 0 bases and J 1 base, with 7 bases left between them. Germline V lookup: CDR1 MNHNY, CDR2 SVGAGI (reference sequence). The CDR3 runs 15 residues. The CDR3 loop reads CASSYSAGSNQPQHF. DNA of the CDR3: TGTGCCAGCAGTTACTCGGCAGGGAGCAATCAGCCCCAGCATTTT.

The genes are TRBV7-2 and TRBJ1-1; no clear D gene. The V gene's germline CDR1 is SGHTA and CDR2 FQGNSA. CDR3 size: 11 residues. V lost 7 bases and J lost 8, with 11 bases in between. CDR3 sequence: CASNRLLEAFF. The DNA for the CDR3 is TGTGCCAGCAATCGTCTATTGGAAGCTTTCTTT.

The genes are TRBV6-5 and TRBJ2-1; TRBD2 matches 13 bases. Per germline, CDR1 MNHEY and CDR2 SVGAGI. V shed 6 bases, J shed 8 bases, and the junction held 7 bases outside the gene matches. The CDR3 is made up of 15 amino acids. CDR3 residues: CASSRGLAGAYEQFF. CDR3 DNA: TGTGCCAGCAGCCGTGGACTAGCGGGAGCATATGAGCAGTTCTTC.

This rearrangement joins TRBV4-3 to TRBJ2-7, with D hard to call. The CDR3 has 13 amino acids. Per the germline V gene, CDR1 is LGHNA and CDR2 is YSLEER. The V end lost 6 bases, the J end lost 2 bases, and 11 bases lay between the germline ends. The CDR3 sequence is CASSETVAYEQYF. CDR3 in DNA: TGCGCCAGCAGTGAGACGGTAGCCTACGAGCAGTACTTC.

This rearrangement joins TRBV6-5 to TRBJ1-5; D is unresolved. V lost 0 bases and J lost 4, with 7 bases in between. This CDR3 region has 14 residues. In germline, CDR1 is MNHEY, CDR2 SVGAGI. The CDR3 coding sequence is TGTGCCAGCAGTTACTCCCCCGATAATCAGCCCCAGCATTTT. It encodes CASSYSPDNQPQHF.

This CDR3 is CASSVGPLLGDSTYEQYF. The CDR3 DNA reads as TGTGCCAGCAGCGTAGGCCCCCTCCTCGGGGACTCCACCTACGAGCAGTACTTC. The chain carries TRBV9 and TRBJ2-7, with D possibly being TRBD2 (6 bases). Trimming shortened V by 0 bases and J by 2 bases, and 21 bases separated the two germline ends. The germline V gene encodes CDR1 SGDLS and CDR2 YYNGEE. The CDR3 length is 18 residues.

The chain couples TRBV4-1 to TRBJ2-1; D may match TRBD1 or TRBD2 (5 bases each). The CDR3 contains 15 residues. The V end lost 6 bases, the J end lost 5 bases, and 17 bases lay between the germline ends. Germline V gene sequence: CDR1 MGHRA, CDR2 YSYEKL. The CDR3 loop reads CASRKGPIVDNEQFF. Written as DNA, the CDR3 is TGCGCCAGCAGAAAGGGACCCATCGTGGACAATGAGCAGTTCTTC.

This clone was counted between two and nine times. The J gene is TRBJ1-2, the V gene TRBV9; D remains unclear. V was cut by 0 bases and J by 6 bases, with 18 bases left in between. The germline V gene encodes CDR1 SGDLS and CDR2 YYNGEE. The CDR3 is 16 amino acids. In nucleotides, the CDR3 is TGTGCCAGCAGCGTAGCTTATCGGGGAGGCGCGGATGGCTACACCTTC. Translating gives CASSVAYRGGADGYTF.

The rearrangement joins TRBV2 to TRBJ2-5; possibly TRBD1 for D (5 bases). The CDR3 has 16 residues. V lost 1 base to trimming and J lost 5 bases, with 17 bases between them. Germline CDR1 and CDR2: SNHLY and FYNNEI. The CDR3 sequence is CASSEERQFFRETQYF. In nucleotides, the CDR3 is TGTGCCAGCAGTGAAGAAAGACAGTTTTTTCGGGAGACCCAGTACTTC.

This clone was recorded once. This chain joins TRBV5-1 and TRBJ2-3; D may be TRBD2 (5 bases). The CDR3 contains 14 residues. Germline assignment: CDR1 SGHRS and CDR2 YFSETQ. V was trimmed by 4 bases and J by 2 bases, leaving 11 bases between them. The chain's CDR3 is CASSLGLNTDTQYF. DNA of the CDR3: TGCGCCAGCAGCCTCGGACTGAACACAGATACGCAGTATTTT.

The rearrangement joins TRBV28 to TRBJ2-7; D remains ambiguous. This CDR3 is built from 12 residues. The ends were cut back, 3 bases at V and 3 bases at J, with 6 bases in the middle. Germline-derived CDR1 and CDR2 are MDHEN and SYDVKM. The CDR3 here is CASSFAGYEQYF. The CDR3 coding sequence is TGTGCCAGCAGTTTTGCCGGCTACGAGCAGTACTTC.

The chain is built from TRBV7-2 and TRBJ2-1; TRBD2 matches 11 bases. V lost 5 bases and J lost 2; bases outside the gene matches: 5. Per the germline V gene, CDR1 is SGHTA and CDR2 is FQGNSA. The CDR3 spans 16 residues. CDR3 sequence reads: CASSRLAGGAYNEQFF. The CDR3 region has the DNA TGTGCCAGCAGCCGGCTAGCGGGGGGAGCCTACAATGAGCAGTTCTTC.

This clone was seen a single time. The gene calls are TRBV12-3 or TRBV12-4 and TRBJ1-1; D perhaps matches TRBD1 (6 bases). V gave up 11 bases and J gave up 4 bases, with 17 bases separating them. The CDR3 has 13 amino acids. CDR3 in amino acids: CAAGGAKPTEAFF. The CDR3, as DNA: TGTGCCGCCGGGGGGGCGAAACCCACTGAAGCTTTCTTT.